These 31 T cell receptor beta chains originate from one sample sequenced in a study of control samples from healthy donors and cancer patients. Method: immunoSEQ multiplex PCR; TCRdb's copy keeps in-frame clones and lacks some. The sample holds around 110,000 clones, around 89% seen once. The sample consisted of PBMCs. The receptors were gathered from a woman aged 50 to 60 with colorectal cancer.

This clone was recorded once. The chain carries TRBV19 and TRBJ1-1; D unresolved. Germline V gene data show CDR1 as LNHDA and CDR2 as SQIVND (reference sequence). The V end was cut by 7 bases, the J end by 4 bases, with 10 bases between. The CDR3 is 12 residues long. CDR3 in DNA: TGTGCCAGTAATGACCGAGTCACTGAAGCTTTCTTT. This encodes CASNDRVTEAFF.

The CDR3 spells CASSPWGNTGELFF. In DNA form, the CDR3 reads TGTGCCAGCAGCCCCTGGGGGAACACCGGGGAGCTGTTTTTT. The V gene is TRBV9, the J gene TRBJ2-2, with D hard to call. The CDR3 is 14 amino acids. V was clipped by 4 bases and J by 1 base, with 8 bases between them. Germline V gene sequence: CDR1 SGDLS, CDR2 YYNGEE.

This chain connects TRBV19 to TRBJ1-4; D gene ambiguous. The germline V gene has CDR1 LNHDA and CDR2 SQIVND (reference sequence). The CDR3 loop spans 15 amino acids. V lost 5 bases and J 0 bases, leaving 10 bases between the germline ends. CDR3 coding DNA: TGTGCCAGTAGTTTGCGAGCTGCAACTAATGAAAAACTGTTTTTT. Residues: CASSLRAATNEKLFF.

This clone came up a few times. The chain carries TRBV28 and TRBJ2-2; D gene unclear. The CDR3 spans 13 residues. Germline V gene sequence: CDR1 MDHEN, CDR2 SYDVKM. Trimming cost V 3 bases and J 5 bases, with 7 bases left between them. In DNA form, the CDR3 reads TGTGCCAGCAGTTTTTTGGGTACCGGGGAGCTGTTTTTT. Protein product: CASSFLGTGELFF. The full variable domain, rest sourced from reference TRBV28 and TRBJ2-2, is DVKVTQSSRYLVKRTGEKVFLECVQDMDHENMFWYRQDPGLGLRLIYFSYDVKMKEKGDIPEGYSVSREKKERFSLILESASTNQTSMYLCASSFLGTGELFFGEGSRLTVL.

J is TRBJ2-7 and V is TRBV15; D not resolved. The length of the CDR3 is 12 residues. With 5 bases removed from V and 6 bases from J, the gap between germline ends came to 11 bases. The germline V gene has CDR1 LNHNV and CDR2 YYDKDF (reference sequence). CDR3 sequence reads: CATSRPTLEQYF. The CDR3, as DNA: TGTGCCACCAGCCGCCCTACGCTCGAGCAGTACTTC.

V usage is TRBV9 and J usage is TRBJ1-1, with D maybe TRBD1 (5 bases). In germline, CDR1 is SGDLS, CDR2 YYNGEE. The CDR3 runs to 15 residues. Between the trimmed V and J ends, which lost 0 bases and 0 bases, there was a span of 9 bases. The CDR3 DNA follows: TGTGCCAGCAGCGTAGGGGGGTCCTTGAACACTGAAGCTTTCTTT. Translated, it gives CASSVGGSLNTEAFF. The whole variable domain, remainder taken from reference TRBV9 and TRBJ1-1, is DSGVTQTPKHLITATGQRVTLRCSPRSGDLSVYWYQQSLDQGLQFLIQYYNGEERAKGNILERFSAQQFPDLHSELNLSSLELGDSALYFCASSVGGSLNTEAFFGQGTRLTVV.

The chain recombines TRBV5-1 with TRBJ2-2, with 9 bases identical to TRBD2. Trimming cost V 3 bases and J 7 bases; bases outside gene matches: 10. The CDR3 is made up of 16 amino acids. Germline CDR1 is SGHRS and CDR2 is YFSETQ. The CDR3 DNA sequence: TGCGCCAGCAGCTCCGAGCGGGGGGCTCTTGGCGGGGAGCTGTTTTTT. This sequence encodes CASSSERGALGGELFF.

Here the CDR3 DNA reads TGTGCCAGCTCACCTACAAGCGGCAGGAACACTGAAGCTTTCTTT. It specifies CASSPTSGRNTEAFF. The rearrangement uses TRBV18 and TRBJ1-1; D call uncertain. CDR1 is KGHSH and CDR2 is LQKENI in the germline V gene. Trimming removed 3 bases from V and 1 base from J, with 12 bases in between. The CDR3 length is 15 residues.

DNA of the CDR3: TGTGCCAGCAGCTTGGGTGGGGCCAATTCACCCCTCCACTTT. It is translated as CASSLGGANSPLHF. This rearrangement joins TRBV5-6 to TRBJ1-6, with a possible D match to TRBD1 (5 bases). Germline values: CDR1 SGHDT, CDR2 YYEEEE. The CDR3 totals 14 residues. Trimming shortened V by 0 bases and J by 7 bases, and 8 bases separated the two germline ends.

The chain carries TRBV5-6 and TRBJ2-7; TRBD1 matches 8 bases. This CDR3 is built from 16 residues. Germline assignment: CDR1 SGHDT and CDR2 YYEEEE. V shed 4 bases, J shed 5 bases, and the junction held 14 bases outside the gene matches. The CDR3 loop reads CASSQLFRTGMDEQYF. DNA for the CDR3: TGTGCCAGCAGCCAACTGTTTCGGACAGGGATGGACGAGCAGTACTTC.

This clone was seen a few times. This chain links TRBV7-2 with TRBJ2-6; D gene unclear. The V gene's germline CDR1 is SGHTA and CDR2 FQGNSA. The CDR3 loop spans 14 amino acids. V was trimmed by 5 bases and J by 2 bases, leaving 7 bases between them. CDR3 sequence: CASSAQPGANVLTF. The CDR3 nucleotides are TGTGCCAGCAGCGCCCAACCTGGGGCCAACGTCCTGACTTTC.

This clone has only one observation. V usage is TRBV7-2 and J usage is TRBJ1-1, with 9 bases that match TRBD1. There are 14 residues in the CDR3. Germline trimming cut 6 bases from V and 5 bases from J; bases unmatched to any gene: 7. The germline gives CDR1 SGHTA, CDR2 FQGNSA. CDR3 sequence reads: CASRGGDRVTEAFF. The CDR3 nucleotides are TGTGCCAGCAGGGGGGGGGACAGGGTGACTGAAGCTTTCTTT.

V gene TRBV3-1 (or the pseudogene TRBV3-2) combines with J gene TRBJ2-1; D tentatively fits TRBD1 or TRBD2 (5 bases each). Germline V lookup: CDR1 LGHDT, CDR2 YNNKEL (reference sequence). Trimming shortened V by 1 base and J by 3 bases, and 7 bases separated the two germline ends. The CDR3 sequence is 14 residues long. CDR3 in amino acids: CASSQAGHYNEQFF. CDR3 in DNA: TGTGCCAGCAGCCAAGCGGGGCACTACAATGAGCAGTTCTTC.

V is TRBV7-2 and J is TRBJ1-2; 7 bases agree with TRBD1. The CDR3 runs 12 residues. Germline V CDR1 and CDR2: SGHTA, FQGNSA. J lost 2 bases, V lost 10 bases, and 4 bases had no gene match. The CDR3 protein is CAKGGGNYGYTF. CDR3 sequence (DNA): TGTGCCAAAGGGGGCGGGAACTATGGCTACACCTTC.

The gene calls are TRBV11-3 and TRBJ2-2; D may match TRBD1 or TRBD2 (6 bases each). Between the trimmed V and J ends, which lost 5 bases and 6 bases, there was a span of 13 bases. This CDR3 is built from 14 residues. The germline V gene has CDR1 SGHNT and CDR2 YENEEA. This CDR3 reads CASSPRGVAGELFF. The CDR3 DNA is TGTGCCAGCAGCCCGAGGGGGGTGGCCGGGGAGCTGTTTTTT.

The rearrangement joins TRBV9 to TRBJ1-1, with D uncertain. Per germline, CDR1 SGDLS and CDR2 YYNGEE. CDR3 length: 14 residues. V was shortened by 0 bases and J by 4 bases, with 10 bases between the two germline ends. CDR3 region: CASSVDQVPTEAFF. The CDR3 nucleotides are TGTGCCAGCAGCGTAGATCAGGTCCCCACTGAAGCTTTCTTT.

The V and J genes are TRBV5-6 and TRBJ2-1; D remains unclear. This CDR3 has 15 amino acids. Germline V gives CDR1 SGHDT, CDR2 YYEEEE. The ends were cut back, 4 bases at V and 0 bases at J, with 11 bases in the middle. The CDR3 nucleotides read TGTGCCAGCAGCCAATTGGCGAGCTCCTACAATGAGCAGTTCTTC. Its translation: CASSQLASSYNEQFF.

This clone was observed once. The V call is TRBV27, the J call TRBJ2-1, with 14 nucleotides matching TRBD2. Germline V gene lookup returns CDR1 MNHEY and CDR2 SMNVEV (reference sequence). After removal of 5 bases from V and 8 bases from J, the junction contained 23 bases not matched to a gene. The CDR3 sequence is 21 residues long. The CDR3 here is CASSRFREDAGLAGGWDEQFF. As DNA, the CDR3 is TGTGCCAGCAGTCGCTTCCGGGAGGATGCCGGACTAGCGGGAGGTTGGGATGAGCAGTTCTTC.

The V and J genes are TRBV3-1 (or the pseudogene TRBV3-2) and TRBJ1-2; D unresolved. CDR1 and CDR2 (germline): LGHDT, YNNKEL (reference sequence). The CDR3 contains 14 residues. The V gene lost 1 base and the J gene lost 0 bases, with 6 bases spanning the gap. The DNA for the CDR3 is TGTGCCAGCAGCCAAGCCGCAGCTAACTATGGCTACACCTTC. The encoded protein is CASSQAAANYGYTF.

The CDR3 DNA follows: TGTGCCAGCAGCTCCGTAGCGGGAGGAGGGGCCTACAATGAGCAGTTCTTC. Amino acid sequence: CASSSVAGGGAYNEQFF. The chain joins TRBV5-6 to TRBJ2-1; 10 bases fit TRBD2. Trimming cost V 3 bases and J 2 bases; bases outside gene matches: 8. Germline V gives CDR1 SGHDT, CDR2 YYEEEE. This CDR3 is 17 amino acids long.

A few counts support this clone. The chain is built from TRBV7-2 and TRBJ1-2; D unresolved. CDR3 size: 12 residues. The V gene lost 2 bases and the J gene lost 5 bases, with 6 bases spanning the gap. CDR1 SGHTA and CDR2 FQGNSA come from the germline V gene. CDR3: CASSLRQYGYTF. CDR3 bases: TGTGCCAGCAGCTTAAGACAATATGGCTACACCTTC.

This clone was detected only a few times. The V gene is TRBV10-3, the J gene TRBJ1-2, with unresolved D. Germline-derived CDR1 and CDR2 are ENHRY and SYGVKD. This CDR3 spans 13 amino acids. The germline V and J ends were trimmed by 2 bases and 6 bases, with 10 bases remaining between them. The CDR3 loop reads CAISEITYNGYTF. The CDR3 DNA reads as TGTGCCATCAGTGAGATAACTTATAATGGCTACACCTTC.

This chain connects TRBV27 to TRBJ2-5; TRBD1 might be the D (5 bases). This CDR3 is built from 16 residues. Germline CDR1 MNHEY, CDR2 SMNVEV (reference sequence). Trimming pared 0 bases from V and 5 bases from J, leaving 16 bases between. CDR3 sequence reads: CASSLSSGLLRETQYF. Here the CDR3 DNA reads TGTGCCAGCAGTTTATCTTCAGGGCTTTTAAGGGAGACCCAGTACTTC.

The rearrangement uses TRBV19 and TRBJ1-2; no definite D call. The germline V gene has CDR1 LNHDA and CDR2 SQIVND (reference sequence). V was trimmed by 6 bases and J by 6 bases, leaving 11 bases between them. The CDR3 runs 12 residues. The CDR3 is CASRSPFDGYTF. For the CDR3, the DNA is TGTGCCAGTAGATCCCCGTTCGATGGCTACACCTTC.

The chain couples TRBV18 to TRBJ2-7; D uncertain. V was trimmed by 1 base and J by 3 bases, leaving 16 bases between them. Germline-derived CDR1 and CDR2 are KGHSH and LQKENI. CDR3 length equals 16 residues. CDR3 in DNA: TGTGCCAGCTCACCACAGGTAGGGCCGAATCTCTACGAGCAGTACTTC. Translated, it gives CASSPQVGPNLYEQYF.

CDR3 sequence reads: CASSQRGGLETQYF. CDR3 nucleotide sequence: TGTGCCAGTAGTCAGCGGGGGGGCCTAGAGACCCAGTACTTC. The J gene is TRBJ2-5, the V gene TRBV19; 10 bases are a match to TRBD2. After removal of 5 bases from V and 4 bases from J, the junction contained 4 bases not matched to a gene. The CDR3 is made up of 14 amino acids. Germline V gives CDR1 LNHDA, CDR2 SQIVND (reference sequence).

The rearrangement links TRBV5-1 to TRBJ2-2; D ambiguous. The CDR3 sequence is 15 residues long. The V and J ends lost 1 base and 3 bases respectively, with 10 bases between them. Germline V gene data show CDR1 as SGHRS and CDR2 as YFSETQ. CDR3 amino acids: CASSLQRVDTGELFF. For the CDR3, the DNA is TGCGCCAGCAGCTTGCAACGGGTGGACACCGGGGAGCTGTTTTTT.

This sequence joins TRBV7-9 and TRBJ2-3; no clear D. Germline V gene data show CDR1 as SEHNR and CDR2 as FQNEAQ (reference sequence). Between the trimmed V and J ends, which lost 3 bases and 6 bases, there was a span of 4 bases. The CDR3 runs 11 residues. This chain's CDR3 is CASSFADTQYF. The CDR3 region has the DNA TGTGCCAGCAGCTTTGCGGATACGCAGTATTTT.

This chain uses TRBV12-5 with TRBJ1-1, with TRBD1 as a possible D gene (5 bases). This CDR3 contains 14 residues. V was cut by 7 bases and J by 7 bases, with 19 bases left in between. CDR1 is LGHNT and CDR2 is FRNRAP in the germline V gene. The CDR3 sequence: CASAHPGRFFEAFF. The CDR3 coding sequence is TGTGCTAGTGCTCATCCGGGACGATTTTTTGAAGCTTTCTTT.

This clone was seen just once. CDR3 residues: CASSPQGHTGELFF. In DNA, the CDR3 is TGTGCCAGCAGCCCCCAGGGTCACACCGGGGAGCTGTTTTTT. The gene calls are TRBV7-7 and TRBJ2-2, with D tentatively TRBD1 (5 bases). This CDR3 contains 14 residues. CDR1 is SSHAT and CDR2 is FNYEAQ in the germline V gene (reference sequence). V lost 5 bases to trimming and J lost 3 bases, with 10 bases between them. Combining the CDR3 with reference TRBV7-7 and TRBJ2-2 gives the whole variable domain GAGVSQSPRYKVTKRGQDVTLRCDPISSHATLYWYQQALGQGPEFLTYFNYEAQPDKSGLPSDRFSAERPEGSISTLTIQRTEQRDSAMYRCASSPQGHTGELFFGEGSRLTVL.

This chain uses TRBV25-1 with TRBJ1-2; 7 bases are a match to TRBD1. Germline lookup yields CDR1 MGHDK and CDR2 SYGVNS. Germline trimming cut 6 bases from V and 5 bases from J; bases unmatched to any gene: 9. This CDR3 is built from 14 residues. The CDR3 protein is CASSEGTDLYGYTF. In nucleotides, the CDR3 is TGTGCCAGCAGCGAGGGGACAGATCTATATGGCTACACCTTC.